The 16 T cell receptor beta chains below all came from one sample that was sequenced in a study of response to subunit inactivated influenza vaccine. TCRdb re-called the RT-PCR reads with MiXCR, one entry per CDR3 protein. The sample has 590,000 or so distinct CDR3 sequences; around 15% are singletons. The material was PBMCs from blood, obtained 14 to 15 days before vaccination. The receptors originated from a man over 45 who received an inactivated influenza vaccine.

J is TRBJ2-2 and V is TRBV27; tentative D call: TRBD1 (6 bases). Looked up from germline, CDR1 is MNHEY and CDR2 is SMNVEV (reference sequence). The V gene lost 8 bases and the J gene lost 6 bases, with 7 bases spanning the gap. The length of the CDR3 is 11 residues. This CDR3 is CASYRAGELFF. CDR3 coding DNA: TGTGCCAGCTACAGGGCCGGGGAGCTGTTTTTT.

This clonotype was counted many times. One end of the junction does not line up with germline, which may come from a read error. V is TRBV12-3 or TRBV12-4 and J is TRBJ2-1; D may match TRBD1 or TRBD2 (6 bases each). CDR3 length: 12 residues. The CDR3 protein is CASSLGGNEQFF. Here the CDR3 DNA reads TGTGCCAGCAGCTTAGGGGGGAATGAGCAGTTCTTC.

This clonotype has only a few counts. The chain is built from TRBV12-3 or TRBV12-4 and TRBJ1-1, with D possibly matching TRBD1 (5 bases). The CDR3 length is 17 residues. V shed 4 bases and J shed 1 base, with 19 bases lying between them. The CDR3 nucleotides read TGTGCCAGCAGTTCGCCCCTGGGGGAGGTTGGGAACACTGAAGCTTTCTTT. Protein: CASSSPLGEVGNTEAFF.

This clonotype has at least ten counts. The CDR3 DNA reads TGTGCCAGCAGCCCCGGACAGGGGGCGAATGAGCAGTTCTTC. As protein: CASSPGQGANEQFF. The chain is built from TRBV7-3 and TRBJ2-1; 11 bases line up with TRBD1. The junction had 4 bases not matched to a gene; V was cut back by 5 bases and J by 7 bases. This CDR3 has 14 amino acids. Germline V CDR1 and CDR2: SGHTA, FQGTGA.

This chain connects TRBV7-9 to TRBJ2-7, with D possibly TRBD1 on 6 matching bases. The CDR3 is made up of 15 amino acids. Germline CDR1 SEHNR, CDR2 FQNEAQ (reference sequence). The V gene lost 1 base and the J gene lost 0 bases, with 10 bases spanning the gap. The CDR3 sequence is CASSLDRESSYEQYF. The CDR3, as DNA: TGTGCCAGCAGCTTAGACAGGGAGAGCTCCTACGAGCAGTACTTC.

This clonotype was detected ten times or more. The rearrangement uses TRBV24-1 and TRBJ2-5; tentatively, D is TRBD2 (6 bases). The ends were cut back, 2 bases at V and 5 bases at J, with 11 bases in the middle. From germline, CDR1 is KGHDR and CDR2 SFDVKD. The CDR3 is 14 amino acids. The CDR3 is CATSDSGGRETQYF. CDR3 bases: TGTGCCACCAGTGATTCCGGAGGGAGGGAGACCCAGTACTTC.

In this sample, this clonotype turned up once. The chain employs TRBV12-3 or TRBV12-4 and TRBJ2-3, with D maybe TRBD1 (5 bases). This CDR3 is built from 15 residues. Deletions cut 3 bases from V and 0 bases from J, with 10 bases between. CDR3 nucleotide sequence: TGTGCCAGCAGTTTTGGACACCTCAGCACAGATACGCAGTATTTT. Its translation is CASSFGHLSTDTQYF.

This clonotype has only a few counts. This sequence joins TRBV7-8 and TRBJ2-4; D is unresolved. The V gene's germline CDR1 is SGHVS and CDR2 FQNEAQ. CDR3 size: 14 residues. V lost 4 bases and J 9 bases, leaving 16 bases between the germline ends. The CDR3 region has the DNA TGTGCCAGCAGCTCCACCGGGCCAGTTGGCATTCAGTACTTC. Protein sequence: CASSSTGPVGIQYF.

The V call is TRBV29-1, the J call TRBJ2-6; no clear D. Germline CDR1 reads SQVTM; CDR2 reads ANQGSEA. Trimming stripped 6 bases from V and 0 bases from J, with 9 bases between. CDR3 length: 14 amino acids. CDR3 nucleotides: TGCAGCGTAGCAAAGAGCTCTGGGGCCAACGTCCTGACTTTC. Its translation is CSVAKSSGANVLTF.

J is TRBJ2-1 and V is TRBV9, with 10 bases aligning to TRBD2. CDR3 length: 16 residues. CDR1 is SGDLS and CDR2 is YYNGEE in the germline V gene. The trim removed 3 bases at V and 4 bases at J, leaving 7 bases unmatched. The CDR3 nucleotides are TGTGCCAGCAGCGCTTGGAGCGGGGGGGGGTACAATGAGCAGTTCTTC. The encoded protein is CASSAWSGGGYNEQFF.

This clonotype has only a few counts. The V and J genes are TRBV15 and TRBJ2-5; D not resolved. The V end was cut by 5 bases, the J end by 1 base, with 5 bases between. The length of the CDR3 is 12 residues. Germline CDR1 reads LNHNV; CDR2 reads YYDKDF (reference sequence). CDR3 protein: CATSQGQETQYF. The CDR3 DNA is TGTGCCACCAGCCAAGGCCAAGAGACCCAGTACTTC.

This clonotype was seen ten or more times. The CDR3 region is CASSYLAGGWSEQFF. The DNA of the CDR3 is TGTGCCAGCAGCTATCTAGCGGGAGGCTGGAGTGAGCAGTTCTTC. The rearrangement joins TRBV7-9 to TRBJ2-1; 11 bases match TRBD2. V trimming: 4 bases; J trimming: 9 bases; junction bases outside the gene matches: 8. The CDR3 extends over 15 amino acids. Germline V gene lookup returns CDR1 SEHNR and CDR2 FQNEAQ (reference sequence).

This clonotype was counted many times. The chain employs TRBV29-1 and TRBJ2-7; 7 bases fit TRBD1. J lost 1 base, V lost 0 bases, and 12 bases had no gene match. This CDR3 has 17 residues. Germline CDR1 and CDR2: SQVTM and ANQGSEA. CDR3 protein: CSVEDNYGTENSYEQYF. Written as DNA, the CDR3 is TGCAGCGTTGAAGATAACTATGGGACAGAGAATTCCTACGAGCAGTACTTC.

The genes are TRBV19 and TRBJ2-7; TRBD2 might be the D (5 bases). This CDR3 has 13 amino acids. Germline V gene sequence: CDR1 LNHDA, CDR2 SQIVND (reference sequence). Trimming took 0 bases from V and 2 from J, leaving 5 bases between them. The CDR3 region is CASSIETTYEQYF. The CDR3 DNA reads TGTGCCAGTAGTATAGAGACTACCTACGAGCAGTACTTC. Full variable domain (missing parts from reference TRBV19 and TRBJ2-7): DGGITQSPKYLFRKEGQNVTLSCEQNLNHDAMYWYRQDPGQGLRLIYYSQIVNDFQKGDIAEGYSVSREKKESFPLTVTSAQKNPTAFYLCASSIETTYEQYFGPGTRLTVT.

This clonotype came up many times. The gene calls are TRBV7-9 and TRBJ2-2, with 10 bases lining up with TRBD2. V lost 6 bases, J lost 6 bases, and 10 bases stayed unmatched. CDR3 length: 16 amino acids. Germline CDR1 SEHNR, CDR2 FQNEAQ (reference sequence). The CDR3 sequence: CASSRSGRSGPGELFF. CDR3 DNA: TGTGCCAGCAGTCGTAGCGGGAGGTCTGGACCCGGGGAGCTGTTTTTT.

In its sample, this clonotype was seen a few times. This chain joins TRBV12-3 or TRBV12-4 and TRBJ1-1; the D gene is possibly TRBD1 (5 bases). Trimming took 4 bases from V and 1 from J, leaving 10 bases between them. The CDR3 is 14 residues long. The CDR3 reads CASSWDGSNTEAFF. The CDR3 DNA reads TGTGCCAGCAGTTGGGACGGATCGAACACTGAAGCTTTCTTT.